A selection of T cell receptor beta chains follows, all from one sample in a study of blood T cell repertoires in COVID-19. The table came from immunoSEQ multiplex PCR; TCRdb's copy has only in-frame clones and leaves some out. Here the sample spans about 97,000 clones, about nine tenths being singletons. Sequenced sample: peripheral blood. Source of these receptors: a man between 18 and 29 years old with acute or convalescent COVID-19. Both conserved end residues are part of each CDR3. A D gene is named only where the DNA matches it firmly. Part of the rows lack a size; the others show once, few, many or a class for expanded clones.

CDR3aa: CASSITGESGNTIYF
CDR3nt: TGTGCCAGTAGTATCACCGGGGAATCTGGAAACACCATATATTTT
abundance: once
d_gene: .
v_gene: TRBV19
j_gene: TRBJ1-3

CDR3aa: CASSQGHSNTEAFF
CDR3nt: TGTGCCAGCAGCCAAGGACACTCAAACACTGAAGCTTTCTTT
abundance: .
d_gene: .
v_gene: TRBV3-1/TRBV3-2
j_gene: TRBJ1-1

CDR3aa: CASSPSGGSYEQYF
CDR3nt: TGTGCCAGCAGTCCCTCCGGGGGTTCCTACGAGCAGTACTTC
abundance: once
d_gene: .
v_gene: TRBV25-1
j_gene: TRBJ2-7

CDR3aa: CASSSGGSAYNSPLHF
CDR3nt: TGTGCCAGCAGTTCAGGGGGTAGCGCCTATAATTCACCCCTCCACTTT
abundance: .
d_gene: TRBD1
v_gene: TRBV6-6
j_gene: TRBJ1-6

CDR3aa: CASSPGLAGSYEQYF
CDR3nt: TGTGCCAGCAGCCCAGGACTAGCGGGGTCCTACGAGCAGTACTTC
abundance: .
d_gene: TRBD2
v_gene: TRBV7-6
j_gene: TRBJ2-7

CDR3aa: CASRPLAGGRDEQFF
CDR3nt: TGTGCCAGCAGGCCACTAGCGGGAGGCCGGGATGAGCAGTTCTTC
abundance: few
d_gene: TRBD2
v_gene: TRBV28
j_gene: TRBJ2-1

CDR3aa: CASSVSPGTSGRSPYEQYF
CDR3nt: TGTGCCAGCAGCGTCTCACCAGGGACTAGCGGGAGGAGTCCCTACGAGCAGTACTTC
abundance: .
d_gene: TRBD2
v_gene: TRBV9
j_gene: TRBJ2-7

CDR3aa: CASKFSGGPITGELFF
CDR3nt: TGTGCCAGTAAATTCTCAGGGGGCCCTATCACCGGGGAGCTGTTTTTT
abundance: .
d_gene: TRBD1
v_gene: TRBV19
j_gene: TRBJ2-2

CDR3aa: CASSLRVNTEAFF
CDR3nt: TGTGCCAGCAGTTTACGCGTGAACACTGAAGCTTTCTTT
abundance: .
d_gene: .
v_gene: TRBV12-3/TRBV12-4
j_gene: TRBJ1-1

CDR3aa: CASSLGPDNEQFF
CDR3nt: TGTGCCAGCTCACTGGGGCCAGACAATGAGCAGTTCTTC
abundance: .
d_gene: .
v_gene: TRBV18
j_gene: TRBJ2-1

CDR3aa: CASSQEEAEAFF
CDR3nt: TGTGCCAGCAGCCAAGAAGAGGCTGAAGCTTTCTTT
abundance: .
d_gene: .
v_gene: TRBV3-1/TRBV3-2
j_gene: TRBJ1-1

CDR3aa: CASSYSGARGHLRDEQFF
CDR3nt: TGTGCCAGCAGTTACTCAGGCGCCAGGGGACACCTTCGAGATGAGCAGTTCTTC
abundance: .
d_gene: .
v_gene: TRBV6-2/TRBV6-3
j_gene: TRBJ2-1

CDR3aa: CASSLDAPRYTDTQYF
CDR3nt: TGTGCCAGCAGCTTAGACGCCCCCAGATACACAGATACGCAGTATTTT
abundance: .
d_gene: .
v_gene: TRBV11-3
j_gene: TRBJ2-3

CDR3aa: CASSPPSSGSIPTSYEQYF
CDR3nt: TGCGCCAGCAGCCCACCCTCTAGCGGGTCAATCCCCACTAGCTACGAGCAGTACTTC
abundance: .
d_gene: TRBD2
v_gene: TRBV5-1
j_gene: TRBJ2-7

CDR3aa: CASSRNDRGNEAFF
CDR3nt: TGTGCCAGCAGCCGAAATGACAGGGGTAATGAAGCTTTCTTT
abundance: .
d_gene: TRBD1
v_gene: TRBV28
j_gene: TRBJ1-1

CDR3aa: CASSFGQSGNTIYF
CDR3nt: TGTGCCAGCAGCTTCGGACAGTCAGGAAACACCATATATTTT
abundance: .
d_gene: .
v_gene: TRBV25-1
j_gene: TRBJ1-3

CDR3aa: CATSDSWGLHDEQFF
CDR3nt: TGTGCCACCAGTGATTCATGGGGACTCCATGATGAGCAGTTCTTC
abundance: .
d_gene: .
v_gene: TRBV24-1
j_gene: TRBJ2-1

CDR3aa: CASSTLPLRQYF
CDR3nt: TGTGCCAGCAGTACACTACCCCTCCGGCAGTACTTC
abundance: few
d_gene: .
v_gene: TRBV5-8
j_gene: TRBJ2-7